Listed here is a single T cell receptor beta chain. Trimming shortened V by 5 bases and J by 6 bases, and 13 bases separated the two germline ends. The CDR3 spans 13 residues. CDR1 is SGHTA and CDR2 is FQGTGA in the germline V gene. This record belongs to a study of type 1 and type 2 diabetes patients. The overall study: CD4+ or CD8+ T cells were positively selected from PBMCs with microbeads.

Amplification started from genomic DNA. Amplification of the beta chain CDR3 used 30 forward and 13 reverse multiplex primers. TCRdb reprocessed the multiplex PCR reads with MiXCR, giving one entry per CDR3 protein. The sample consists of fewer than 350,000 distinct CDR3 sequences, 45% to 60% of them appearing once. The specimen was peripheral blood mononuclear cells (PBMCs). The sequence was obtained from a young man with type 2 diabetes. This sequence joins TRBV7-3 and TRBJ1-2, with D maybe TRBD1 (5 bases). The chain's CDR3 is CASSDRGVDGYTF. In DNA, the CDR3 is TGTGCCAGCAGCGACCGAGGGGTCGATGGCTACACCTTC. Variable domain in full (rest from reference TRBV7-3 and TRBJ1-2): GAGVSQTPSNKVTEKGKYVELRCDPISGHTALYWYRQSLGQGPEFLIYFQGTGAADDSGLPNDRFFAVRPEGSVSTLKIQRTERGDSAVYLCASSDRGVDGYTFGSGTRLTVV.